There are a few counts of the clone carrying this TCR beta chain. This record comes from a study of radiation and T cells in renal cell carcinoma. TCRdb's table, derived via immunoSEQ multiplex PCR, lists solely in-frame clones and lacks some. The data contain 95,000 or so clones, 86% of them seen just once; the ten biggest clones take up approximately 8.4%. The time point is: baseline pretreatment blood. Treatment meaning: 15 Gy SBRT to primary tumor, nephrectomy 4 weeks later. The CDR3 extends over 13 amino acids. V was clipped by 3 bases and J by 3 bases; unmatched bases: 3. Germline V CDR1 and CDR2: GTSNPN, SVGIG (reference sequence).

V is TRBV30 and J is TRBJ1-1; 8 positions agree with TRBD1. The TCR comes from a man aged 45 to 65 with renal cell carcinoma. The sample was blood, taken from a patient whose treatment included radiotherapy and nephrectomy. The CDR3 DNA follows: TGTGCCTGGAGCGGACAGGGCGACACTGAAGCTTTCTTT. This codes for CAWSGQGDTEAFF.